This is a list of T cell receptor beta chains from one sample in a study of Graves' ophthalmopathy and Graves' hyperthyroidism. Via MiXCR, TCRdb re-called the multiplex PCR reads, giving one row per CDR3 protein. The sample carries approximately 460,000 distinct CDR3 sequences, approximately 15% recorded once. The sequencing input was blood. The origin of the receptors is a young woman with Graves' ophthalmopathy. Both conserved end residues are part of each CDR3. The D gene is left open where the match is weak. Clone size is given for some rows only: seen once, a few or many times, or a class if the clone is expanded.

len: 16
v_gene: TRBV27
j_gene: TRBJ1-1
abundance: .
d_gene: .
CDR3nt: TGTGCCAGCAGTCCCCGACAAGGGGGATGGAACACTGAAGCTTTCTTT
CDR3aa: CASSPRQGGWNTEAFF

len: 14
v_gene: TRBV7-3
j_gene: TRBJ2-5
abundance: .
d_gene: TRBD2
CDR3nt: TGTGCCAGCAGCCATTTTGGGAGGGAAGAGACCCAGTACTTC
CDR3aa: CASSHFGREETQYF

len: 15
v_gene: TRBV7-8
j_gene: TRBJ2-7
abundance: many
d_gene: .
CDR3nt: TGTGCCAGCAGCTCCCCTGGCCGTAGGTCCTACGAGCAGTACTTC
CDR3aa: CASSSPGRRSYEQYF

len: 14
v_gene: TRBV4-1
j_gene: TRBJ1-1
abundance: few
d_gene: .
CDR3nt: TGCGCCAGCAGCTGGAGGGAAGGGAACACTGAAGCTTTCTTT
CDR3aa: CASSWREGNTEAFF

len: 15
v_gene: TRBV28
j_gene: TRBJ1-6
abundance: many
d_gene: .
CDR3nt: TGTGCCAGCAGTTTGGCAGGAGATTATAATTCACCCCTCCACTTT
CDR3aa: CASSLAGDYNSPLHF

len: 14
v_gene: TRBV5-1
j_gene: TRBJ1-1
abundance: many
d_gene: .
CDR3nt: TGCGCCAGCAGCCCGGAGACTAGGGGCACTGAAGCTTTCTTT
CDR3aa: CASSPETRGTEAFF

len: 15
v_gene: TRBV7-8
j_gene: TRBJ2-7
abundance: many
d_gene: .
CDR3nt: TGTGCCAGCAGTTCTAGACCGACCAATGCCTACGAGCAGTACTTC
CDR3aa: CASSSRPTNAYEQYF

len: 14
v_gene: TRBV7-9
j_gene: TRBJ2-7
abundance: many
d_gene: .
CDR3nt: TGTGCCAGCAGCTTAACGGGACCGGGCTACGAGCAGTACTTC
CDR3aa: CASSLTGPGYEQYF

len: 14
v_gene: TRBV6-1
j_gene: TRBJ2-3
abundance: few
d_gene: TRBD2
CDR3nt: TGTGTCAGCAGTGGGGGGGGAGAAACAGATACGCAGTATTTT
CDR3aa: CVSSGGGETDTQYF

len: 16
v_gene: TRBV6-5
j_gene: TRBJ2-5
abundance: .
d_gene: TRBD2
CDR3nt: TGTGCCAGCAGTTACCCCCCCTTCGGGGGGGAAGAGACCCAGTACTTC
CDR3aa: CASSYPPFGGEETQYF

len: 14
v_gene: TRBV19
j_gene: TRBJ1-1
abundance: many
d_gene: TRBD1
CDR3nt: TGTGCCAGTAGTTCGGGGACAGGGCGGACTGAAGCTTTCTTT
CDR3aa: CASSSGTGRTEAFF

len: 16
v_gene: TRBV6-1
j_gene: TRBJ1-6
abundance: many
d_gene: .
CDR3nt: TGTGCCAGCAGTCCAGCTCGGTATTTGTATAATTCACCCCTCCACTTT
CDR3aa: CASSPARYLYNSPLHF

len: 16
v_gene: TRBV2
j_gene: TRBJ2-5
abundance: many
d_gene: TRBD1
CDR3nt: TGTGCCAGCAGTCGAACCGGGACAGGGAGGGAAGAGACCCAGTACTTC
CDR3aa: CASSRTGTGREETQYF

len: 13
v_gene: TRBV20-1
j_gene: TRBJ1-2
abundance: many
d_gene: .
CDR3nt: TGCAGTGCTAGAGAGGGGGTGGGCTATGGCTACACCTTC
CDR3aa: CSAREGVGYGYTF

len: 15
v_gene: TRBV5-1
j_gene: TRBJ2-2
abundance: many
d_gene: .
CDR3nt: TGCGCCAGCAGCTTCGCACAGGGTGGCACCGGGGAGCTGTTTTTT
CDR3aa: CASSFAQGGTGELFF

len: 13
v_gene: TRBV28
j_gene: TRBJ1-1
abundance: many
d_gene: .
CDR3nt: TGTGCCAGCAGTTTAGCGGGGGTAGGGGAAGCTTTCTTT
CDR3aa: CASSLAGVGEAFF

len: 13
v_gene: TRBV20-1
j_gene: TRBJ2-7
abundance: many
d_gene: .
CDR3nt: TGCAGTGCTCAAACGGGGCTTGGTTACGAGCAGTACTTC
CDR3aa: CSAQTGLGYEQYF

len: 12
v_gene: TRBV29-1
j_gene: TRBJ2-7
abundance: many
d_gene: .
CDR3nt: TGCAGCGTTGAGCCCCCTGGAGACGAGCAGTACTTC
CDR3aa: CSVEPPGDEQYF

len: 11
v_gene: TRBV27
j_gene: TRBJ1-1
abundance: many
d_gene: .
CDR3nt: TGTGCCAGCAGGGGGAAGACTGAAGCTTTCTTT
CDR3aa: CASRGKTEAFF

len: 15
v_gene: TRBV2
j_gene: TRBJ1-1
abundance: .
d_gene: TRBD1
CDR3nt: TGTGCCAGCAGCCTCTCCGGGACAGCGAACACTGAAGCTTTCTTT
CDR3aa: CASSLSGTANTEAFF

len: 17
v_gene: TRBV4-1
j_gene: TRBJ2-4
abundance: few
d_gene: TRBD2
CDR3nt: TGCGCCAGCAGCCAAACCGGGACTAGCGGGAGGGAAAACATTAAGTACTTC
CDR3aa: CASSQTGTSGRENIKYF

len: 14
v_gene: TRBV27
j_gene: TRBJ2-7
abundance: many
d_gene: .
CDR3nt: TGTGCCAGCAGTTTGGCTAGCGCCTCCTACGAGCAGTACTTC
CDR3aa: CASSLASASYEQYF